One T cell receptor (beta chain) is described in this entry. Its antigen remains undetermined. Within one base of it there is no much larger clone, and no base qualities were kept. Spanning cysteine to phenylalanine, the CDR3 consists of 17 amino acids. Only CDR3 DNA remains: 51 bases, in frame from the first base. From the germline V gene, CDR1 is LGHNA and CDR2 is YSLEER. At the junction V is shortened by 5 bases and J by 2 bases; bases outside the gene matches: 14. The collaborating institutions used their own protocols to collect whole blood in K2EDTA tubes. For TCRbeta analysis, collaborators shipped samples in one of three forms: frozen whole blood, isolated PBMCs, or DNA extracted from either of those sample types. TCRbeta CDR3 regions were amplified from genomic DNA by means of the immunoSEQ Assay, a bias-controlled multiplex PCR. As for the original processing: The number of nucleated cells in each sample was estimated by amplification of reference gene primers within the assay. To quantify the absolute abundance of each unique TCRbeta CDR3 rearrangement, sequence reads were collapsed and filtered. For each sample, productive Simpson clonality was calculated by taking the square root of Simpson's diversity index across productive rearrangements. TCRdb holds this immuneACCESS table with in-frame rearrangements only. Some clones are missing; in checked studies, unresolved V genes explain under half, and the rest has no known cause. V and J calls and clone size come straight from that table; D and trimming were deduced from the DNA. The sample table records approximately 68,000 clones; 75% to 90% of these occur just once. Of the sample, about a third falls within the top ten clones.

This entry is derived from a study of blood T cell repertoires in COVID-19 (TCRdb year 2020). Turning to the overall study: The collaborator samples originated in the United States, Italy and Spain and spanned the acute and convalescent phases of COVID-19. A de-identified subject ID, COVID-19 status, age in years and sex were almost always included in the sample metadata. Where HLA class I and class II types were available, the types were taken from metadata supplied by the sample provider, not from assay-based typing. The repertoires were made available in a free public database intended to serve as a resource for research on the immune response to SARS-CoV-2. The material from the prospective study consisted of cDNA or gDNA derived from T cells, B-cell-depleted T cells, or PBMCs. Samples were obtained from the ongoing ImmuneRACE study (first 160 participants) and from roughly 1,300 subjects provided by 6 global collaborators. The dataset comprised deeply sampled blood TCRbeta repertoires from subjects exposed to, actively infected with, or recovered from COVID-19.

Beyond this particular receptor, the publication reports: How much clinical and demographic metadata was included differed by source and by participant, and the metadata was provided uncurated.

The source material was peripheral blood. The origin of this receptor is a woman older than 75 with active or convalescent COVID-19. Here the chain combines TRBV4-3 and TRBJ2-7; TRBD1 fits 8 bases in the junction. For the CDR3, the sequence is CASSDHLTGGSPYEQYF. Here is the DNA: TGCGCCAGCAGCGACCACCTTACAGGGGGAAGTCCCTACGAGCAGTACTTC.